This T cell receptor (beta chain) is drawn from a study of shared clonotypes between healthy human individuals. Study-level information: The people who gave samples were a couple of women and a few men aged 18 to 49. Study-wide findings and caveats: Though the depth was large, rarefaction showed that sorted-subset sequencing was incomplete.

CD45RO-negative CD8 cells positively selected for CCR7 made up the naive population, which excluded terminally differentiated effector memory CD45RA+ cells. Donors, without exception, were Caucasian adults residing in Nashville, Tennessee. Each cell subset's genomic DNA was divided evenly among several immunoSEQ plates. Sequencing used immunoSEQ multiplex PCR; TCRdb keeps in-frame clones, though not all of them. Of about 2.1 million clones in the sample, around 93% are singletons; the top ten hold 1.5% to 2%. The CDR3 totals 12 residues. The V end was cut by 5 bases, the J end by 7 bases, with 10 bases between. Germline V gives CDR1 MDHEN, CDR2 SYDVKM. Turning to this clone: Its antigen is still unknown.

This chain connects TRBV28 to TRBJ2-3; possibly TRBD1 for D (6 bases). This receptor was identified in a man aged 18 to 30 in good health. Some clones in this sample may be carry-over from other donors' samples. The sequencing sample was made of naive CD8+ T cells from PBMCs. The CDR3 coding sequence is TGTGCCAGCAGTACCGGACAGTATACGCAGTATTTT. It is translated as CASSTGQYTQYF.